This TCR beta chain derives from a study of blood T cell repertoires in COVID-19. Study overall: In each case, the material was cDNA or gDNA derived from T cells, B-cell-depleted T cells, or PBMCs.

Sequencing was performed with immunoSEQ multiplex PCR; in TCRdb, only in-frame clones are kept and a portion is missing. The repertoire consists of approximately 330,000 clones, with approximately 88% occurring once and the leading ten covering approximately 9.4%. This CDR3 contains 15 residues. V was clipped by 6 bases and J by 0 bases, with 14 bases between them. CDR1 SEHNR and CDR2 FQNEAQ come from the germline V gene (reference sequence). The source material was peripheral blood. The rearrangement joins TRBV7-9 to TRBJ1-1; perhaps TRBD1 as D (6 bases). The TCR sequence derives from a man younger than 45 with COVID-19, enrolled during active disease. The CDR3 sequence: CASSISTGLNTEAFF. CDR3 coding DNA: TGTGCCAGCAGTATCTCGACAGGCCTGAACACTGAAGCTTTCTTT.